This T cell receptor beta chain is from a study of CXCR3-negative and CXCR3-positive naive CD8 T cells. Per the germline V gene, CDR1 is ENHRY and CDR2 is SYGVKD. CDR3 length equals 15 residues. General study results and limits: Naive subsets showed comparable surface CD5, and TCR interaction strength was also inferred from TRB CDR3 physicochemistry.

Note on this clonotype: Its antigen is unknown.

UMI-labeled 5' RACE yielded the TRB cDNA libraries. With the 5' RACE reads reprocessed, TCRdb shows one record per CDR3 protein and no DNA. Its clone listing holds roughly 40,000 distinct CDR3 sequences. This sequence joins TRBV10-3 and TRBJ2-7; the TCRdb D gene call, TRBD2, has no DNA to confirm it. The specimen was naive CXCR3- CD8+ T cells from blood. Subset defined: CD45RO-CCR7+CD27+CD95- naive CD8+ T cells lacking CXCR3 (TNR3-). The origin of this receptor is a human donor in good health. Some clones in this sample may be carry-over from other donors' samples. CDR3: CAIKSGTSGSYEQYF.